The next 27 T cell receptor beta chains were all read from a single sample in a study of identical twins. TCRdb reprocessed the 5' RACE reads via MiXCR and lists one record per CDR3 protein. This table holds about 470,000 distinct CDR3 sequences, around 24% found once. These data were also reused for a study on T cells expressing NK-cell markers.

The source material was CD4+ T cells sorted from blood. The source of these receptors is a woman aged 18-29 years in good health.

Only a few counts were recorded for this clonotype. The gene calls are TRBV6-1 and TRBJ2-2; D is unresolved. The CDR3 length is 14 residues. With 3 bases removed from V and 1 base from J, the gap between germline ends came to 6 bases. In germline, CDR1 is MNHNS, CDR2 SASEGT. The CDR3 DNA follows: TGTGCCAGCAGTGAGGTTCTGAACACCGGGGAGCTGTTTTTT. Its translation: CASSEVLNTGELFF.

This chain uses TRBV3-1 with TRBJ1-1, with TRBD1 matching over 9 bases. V trimming: 4 bases; J trimming: 1 base; junction bases outside the gene matches: 4. The CDR3 consists of 15 residues. The germline V gene encodes CDR1 LGHDT and CDR2 YNNKEL (reference sequence). Here the CDR3 DNA reads TGTGCCAGCAGCCCTCCGGGACAGGGGAACACTGAAGCTTTCTTT. This gives the protein CASSPPGQGNTEAFF.

Only a few counts were recorded for this clonotype. The gene calls are TRBV20-1 and TRBJ2-1, with TRBD2 matching over 8 bases. Losses at the gene ends were 1 base for V and 8 bases for J; bases not matched to a gene: 10. Per the germline V gene, CDR1 is DFQATT and CDR2 is SNEGSKA (reference sequence). This CDR3 has 15 residues. CDR3 loop: CSARVLAGTGDEQFF. DNA of the CDR3: TGCAGTGCTAGAGTCCTAGCGGGCACCGGGGATGAGCAGTTCTTC.

This clonotype was detected only a few times. The CDR3 sequence is CASNDRSNTEAFF. The DNA for the CDR3 is TGTGCCAGTAATGACAGATCGAACACTGAAGCTTTCTTT. The rearrangement links TRBV19 to TRBJ1-1; TRBD1 is a possible D gene (5 bases). The germline gives CDR1 LNHDA, CDR2 SQIVND (reference sequence). The CDR3 is 13 amino acids. V was shortened by 7 bases and J by 1 base, with 10 bases between the two germline ends. Based on the CDR3 plus reference TRBV19 and TRBJ1-1, the full variable domain is DGGITQSPKYLFRKEGQNVTLSCEQNLNHDAMYWYRQDPGQGLRLIYYSQIVNDFQKGDIAEGYSVSREKKESFPLTVTSAQKNPTAFYLCASNDRSNTEAFFGQGTRLTVV.

The table lists this clonotype with a few counts. CDR3 amino acids: CSAREVRVRGAKNIQYF. CDR3 nucleotides: TGCAGTGCTAGAGAGGTTAGGGTCCGGGGGGCCAAAAACATTCAGTACTTC. V usage is TRBV20-1 and J usage is TRBJ2-4; TRBD2 is a possible D gene (6 bases). V was clipped by 0 bases and J by 1 base, with 16 bases between them. The CDR3 runs to 17 residues. From germline, CDR1 is DFQATT and CDR2 SNEGSKA (reference sequence).

This clonotype appeared a few times. The CDR3 region is CASSPREGEQFF. The CDR3, as DNA: TGTGCCAGCTCACCACGAGAGGGTGAGCAGTTCTTC. This chain connects TRBV18 to TRBJ2-1; D is possibly TRBD2 (5 bases). V was shortened by 1 base and J by 9 bases, with 7 bases between the two germline ends. Per the germline V gene, CDR1 is KGHSH and CDR2 is LQKENI. CDR3 size: 12 residues. Full variable domain (remainder filled in from reference TRBV18 and TRBJ2-1): NAGVMQNPRHLVRRRGQEARLRCSPMKGHSHVYWYRQLPEEGLKFMVYLQKENIIDESGMPKERFSAEFPKEGPSILRIQQVVRGDSAAYFCASSPREGEQFFGPGTRLTVL.

The V and J genes are TRBV3-1 and TRBJ1-2; D not certain. The germline CDR1 and CDR2 sequences are LGHDT and YNNKEL (reference sequence). The CDR3 is 15 residues long. Trimming removed 2 bases from V and 6 bases from J, with 16 bases in between. The CDR3 loop reads CASSQTLKDFDGYTF. As DNA, the CDR3 is TGTGCCAGCAGCCAAACCCTTAAGGACTTCGATGGCTACACCTTC.

The chain has TRBV3-1 and TRBJ2-1; TRBD2 matches 7 bases. This CDR3 region has 15 residues. Germline CDR1 is LGHDT and CDR2 is YNNKEL (reference sequence). Unmatched junction bases numbered 9, after V lost 4 bases and J lost 6 bases. The CDR3 DNA sequence: TGTGCCAGCAGCCGAACCCGGGACTACCTCAATGAGCAGTTCTTC. Translating it yields CASSRTRDYLNEQFF.

The chain has TRBV20-1 and TRBJ2-1; 11 bases agree with TRBD2. The junction had 5 bases not matched to a gene; V was cut back by 5 bases and J by 5 bases. CDR1 DFQATT and CDR2 SNEGSKA come from the germline V gene (reference sequence). CDR3 length: 14 residues. CDR3 coding DNA: TGCAGTGCTTATAGCGGGAGGGGAAACAATGAGCAGTTCTTC. Its protein product is CSAYSGRGNNEQFF.

The chain joins TRBV10-1 to TRBJ2-5, with D unclear. The CDR3 extends over 13 amino acids. Germline loops: CDR1 WNHNN, CDR2 SYGVQD (reference sequence). Trimming pared 4 bases from V and 0 bases from J, leaving 6 bases between. DNA for the CDR3: TGCGCCAGCAGTGTTCACGACCAAGAGACCCAGTACTTC. It encodes CASSVHDQETQYF.

CDR3 in DNA: TGCAGTGTCGAGACAGGGGCCCCGCGAGCTTTCTTT. It is translated as CSVETGAPRAFF. The genes are TRBV20-1 and TRBJ1-1; 8 nucleotides align to TRBD1. The CDR3 extends over 12 amino acids. The V gene end was trimmed by 7 bases and the J gene end by 10 bases; junction bases not matched to a gene: 11. CDR1 and CDR2 from the germline V gene are DFQATT and SNEGSKA (reference sequence).

The rearrangement uses TRBV10-3 and TRBJ2-1; no definite D call. The germline CDR1 and CDR2 sequences are ENHRY and SYGVKD. Trimming left V 6 bases short and J 2 bases short, with 11 bases between. This CDR3 has 14 amino acids. The chain's CDR3 is CAIRSPSTYNEQFF. The CDR3 DNA sequence: TGTGCCATCAGATCTCCTAGTACCTACAATGAGCAGTTCTTC.

The sample holds many counts of this clonotype. The genes are TRBV12-3 or TRBV12-4 and TRBJ1-1, with TRBD1 as a possible D gene (5 bases). The germline V and J ends were trimmed by 3 bases and 6 bases, with 11 bases remaining between them. The CDR3 contains 13 residues. CDR3 region: CASSLGLAAEAFF. The CDR3 DNA is TGTGCCAGCAGTTTGGGGCTCGCCGCTGAAGCTTTCTTT.

This clonotype was recorded once. The chain combines TRBV20-1 with TRBJ2-7, with D tentatively TRBD1 or TRBD2 (5 bases each). Germline V CDR1 and CDR2: DFQATT, SNEGSKA (reference sequence). The CDR3 sequence is 12 residues long. The germline V and J ends were trimmed by 3 bases and 0 bases, with 6 bases remaining between them. The CDR3 nucleotides are TGCAGTGCTAGGAGGGGCTCCTACGAGCAGTACTTC. It codes for CSARRGSYEQYF.

The chain recombines TRBV11-3 with TRBJ2-2; no clear D gene. This CDR3 has 15 residues. Germline CDR1 SGHNT, CDR2 YENEEA. V lost 5 bases to trimming and J lost 4 bases, with 14 bases between them. DNA of the CDR3: TGTGCCAGCAGCCCGGGCCGGGTGGGCACCGGGGAGCTGTTTTTT. Its translation is CASSPGRVGTGELFF.

This chain joins TRBV19 and TRBJ2-5; TRBD2 matches at 9 bases. The CDR3 runs 15 residues. The V and J ends lost 5 bases and 5 bases, in that order; junction bases with no gene match: 9. Germline CDR1 and CDR2: LNHDA and SQIVND (reference sequence). CDR3 bases: TGTGCCAGTAGTTCGACTAGCGGCAGGCGTGAGACCCAGTACTTC. Translating gives CASSSTSGRRETQYF. The whole variable domain, filled in from reference TRBV19 and TRBJ2-5, reads DGGITQSPKYLFRKEGQNVTLSCEQNLNHDAMYWYRQDPGQGLRLIYYSQIVNDFQKGDIAEGYSVSREKKESFPLTVTSAQKNPTAFYLCASSSTSGRRETQYFGPGTRLLVL.

The chain carries TRBV29-1 and TRBJ2-1; no reliable D call. Germline V gene lookup returns CDR1 SQVTM and CDR2 ANQGSEA. CDR3 length equals 11 residues. V was clipped by 5 bases and J by 9 bases, with 11 bases between them. The DNA for the CDR3 is TGCAGCGTTCATCCAGTAGGTGAGCAGTTCTTC. Amino acid sequence: CSVHPVGEQFF.

This clonotype was counted only a few times. The V and J genes are TRBV27 and TRBJ2-1; no clear D gene. V was shortened by 5 bases and J by 6 bases, with 17 bases between the two germline ends. From germline, CDR1 is MNHEY and CDR2 SMNVEV (reference sequence). The CDR3 extends over 15 amino acids. The CDR3 DNA reads as TGTGCCAGCAGTCCGCGACCCTGGAAGAGCAATGAGCAGTTCTTC. Protein sequence: CASSPRPWKSNEQFF.

This clonotype was picked up a small number of times. This rearrangement joins TRBV7-2 to TRBJ2-1; 9 bases are shared with TRBD2. Germline values: CDR1 SGHTA, CDR2 FQGNSA. After removal of 1 base from V and 6 bases from J, the junction contained 4 bases not matched to a gene. The CDR3 is 15 amino acids. The CDR3 sequence is CASSLGGLAGNEQFF. The CDR3 DNA follows: TGTGCCAGCAGCTTAGGGGGACTAGCTGGCAATGAGCAGTTCTTC.

This chain connects TRBV9 to TRBJ2-1; 7 positions agree with TRBD2. Trimming removed 6 bases from V and 8 bases from J; junction bases left unmatched: 8. The CDR3 has 13 amino acids. Germline-derived CDR1 and CDR2 are SGDLS and YYNGEE. The CDR3 sequence is CASTRRGGDEQFF. The CDR3 DNA sequence: TGTGCCAGCACCCGTAGGGGAGGGGATGAGCAGTTCTTC.

This clonotype came up a few times. This chain links TRBV7-2 with TRBJ2-7; D unresolved. CDR3 length: 15 amino acids. Trimming took 1 base from V and 1 from J, leaving 11 bases between them. Germline CDR1 is SGHTA and CDR2 is FQGNSA. CDR3 coding DNA: TGTGCCAGCAGCTTAGTCAGCTTACAGTCCTACGAGCAGTACTTC. It specifies CASSLVSLQSYEQYF.

A few counts support this clonotype. For the CDR3, the DNA is TGTGCCAGCAGCCAAGGGGGGACCAAAAACATTCAGTACTTC. It yields the protein CASSQGGTKNIQYF. The chain couples TRBV4-2 to TRBJ2-4; tentatively, D is TRBD1 or TRBD2 (5 bases each). Germline V gene data show CDR1 as LGHNA and CDR2 as YNFKEQ. CDR3 length: 14 amino acids. Between the trimmed V and J ends, which lost 1 base and 2 bases, there was a span of 6 bases.

This clonotype has a handful of counts. The chain combines TRBV20-1 with TRBJ2-3; D is perhaps TRBD1 or TRBD2 (5 bases each). CDR1 is DFQATT and CDR2 is SNEGSKA in the germline V gene (reference sequence). The CDR3 runs to 12 residues. V was shortened by 3 bases and J by 5 bases, with 9 bases between the two germline ends. CDR3 DNA: TGCAGTGCTAGTCTGGGGGTAGATACGCAGTATTTT. Its translation: CSASLGVDTQYF.

The V call is TRBV7-6, the J call TRBJ1-1; TRBD1 matches at 7 bases. Germline loops: CDR1 SGHVS, CDR2 FNYEAQ. The CDR3 sequence is 18 residues long. Unmatched junction bases numbered 12, after V lost 2 bases and J lost 0 bases. The CDR3 loop reads CASSLSGTAALMNTEAFF. As DNA, the CDR3 is TGTGCCAGCAGCTTATCCGGGACAGCGGCTTTAATGAACACTGAAGCTTTCTTT.

The sample holds a few counts of this clonotype. The rearrangement joins TRBV7-2 to TRBJ2-3; unclear D gene. CDR1 is SGHTA and CDR2 is FQGNSA in the germline V gene. Trimming cost V 2 bases and J 0 bases, with 9 bases left between them. This CDR3 has 15 amino acids. CDR3 sequence: CASSLRWASTDTQYF. The CDR3 nucleotides read TGTGCCAGCAGCTTAAGGTGGGCTAGCACAGATACGCAGTATTTT.

This clonotype appeared a few times. This chain connects TRBV20-1 to TRBJ2-7, with TRBD2 matching over 10 bases. Germline assignment: CDR1 DFQATT and CDR2 SNEGSKA (reference sequence). The CDR3 extends over 14 amino acids. V gave up 6 bases and J gave up 6 bases; unmatched junction bases: 11. The CDR3 DNA sequence: TGCAGTGCCCAAACCGGGACTAGCGAGGTCGAGCAGTACTTC. This encodes CSAQTGTSEVEQYF.

The genes are TRBV10-3 and TRBJ2-1, with D maybe TRBD2 (5 bases). Per the germline V gene, CDR1 is ENHRY and CDR2 is SYGVKD. V gave up 8 bases and J gave up 0 bases, with 17 bases separating them. The CDR3 is made up of 16 amino acids. The CDR3 region is CAIRRPGGRSYNEQFF. The CDR3 DNA reads as TGTGCCATCCGTCGCCCGGGCGGGCGCTCCTACAATGAGCAGTTCTTC.